One and the same sample provided the 23 T cell receptor beta chains below, sequenced in a study of human T cells and chemical hapten exposure. MiXCR, applied by TCRdb to the RACE reads, yields one record per CDR3 protein. The sample includes tens of thousands of distinct CDR3 sequences, about 12% of them seen just once. Specified time point: pre-sensitization, week 0. Treatment specified: therapeutic diphenylcyclopropenone sensitization with weekly scalp DPC. RNA extraction used unfractionated whole blood as the source of total RNA. Sequencing was performed on whole blood, taken in connection with sensitization to the hapten diphenylcyclopropenone (DPC). The receptors were gathered from a woman aged 40 to 50 with alopecia areata. Some clones in this sample may be carry-over from other donors' samples.

At least ten counts were recorded for this clonotype. The chain recombines TRBV27 with TRBJ2-1; D not resolved. With 1 base removed from V and 7 bases from J, the gap between germline ends came to 11 bases. From germline, CDR1 is MNHEY and CDR2 SMNVEV (reference sequence). This CDR3 is built from 14 residues. This CDR3 reads CASSLFLGVNEQFF. Written as DNA, the CDR3 is TGTGCCAGCAGTTTATTTCTTGGGGTAAATGAGCAGTTCTTC.

This clonotype was recorded at least ten times. An end of the junction does not agree with germline; a read error may underlie this. V gene TRBV7-7 combines with J gene TRBJ1-1; D gene ambiguous. This CDR3 spans 13 amino acids. CDR1 is SSHAT, CDR2 FNYEAQ, per germline (reference sequence). CDR3 protein: CASSLGRNTEAFF. In DNA, the CDR3 is TGTGCTAGCAGCCTGGGCCGGAACACTGAAGCTTTCTTT.

V is TRBV2 and J is TRBJ2-3; possible D gene TRBD1, 5 bases. The CDR3 loop spans 13 amino acids. V gave up 7 bases and J gave up 7 bases, with 15 bases separating them. The germline gives CDR1 SNHLY, CDR2 FYNNEI. The CDR3 nucleotides read TGTGCCAGCAAGAAAATCAGGGAAAATACGCAGTATTTT. This encodes CASKKIRENTQYF.

This clonotype has a count of ten or more. This sequence joins TRBV11-2 and TRBJ1-6; no definite D call. CDR3 length equals 13 residues. Per the germline V gene, CDR1 is SGHAT and CDR2 is FQNNGV. The V end lost 0 bases, the J end lost 8 bases, and 5 bases lay between the germline ends. In nucleotides, the CDR3 is TGTGCCAGCAGCTTAGAAAACCATTCACCCCTCCACTTT. Translation: CASSLENHSPLHF.

This clonotype was seen at least ten times. The chain combines TRBV7-8 with TRBJ2-3, with 9 bases matching TRBD2. There are 15 residues in the CDR3. Trimming cost V 4 bases and J 2 bases; bases outside gene matches: 4. Germline V gene sequence: CDR1 SGHVS, CDR2 FQNEAQ. CDR3 DNA: TGTGCCAGCAGCTACCTAGCGGGGATCACAGATACGCAGTATTTT. Protein product: CASSYLAGITDTQYF. The entire variable domain, with the rest obtained from reference TRBV7-8 and TRBJ2-3, is as follows: GAGVSQSPRYKVAKRGQDVALRCDPISGHVSLFWYQQALGQGPEFLTYFQNEAQLDKSGLPSDRFFAERPEGSVSTLKIQRTQQEDSAVYLCASSYLAGITDTQYFGPGTRLTVL.

At least ten counts were recorded for this clonotype. This rearrangement joins TRBV29-1 to TRBJ2-7; D tentatively fits TRBD1 or TRBD2 (5 bases each). Per the germline V gene, CDR1 is SQVTM and CDR2 is ANQGSEA. This CDR3 has 15 amino acids. V shed 2 bases and J shed 5 bases, with 19 bases lying between them. The DNA for the CDR3 is TGCAGCGTTGAACTTCGGGACCTTCCAGGCCACGAGCAGTACTTC. It yields the protein CSVELRDLPGHEQYF.

The V gene is TRBV28, the J gene TRBJ1-1; TRBD1 aligns across 8 bases. Germline V gives CDR1 MDHEN, CDR2 SYDVKM. Trimming removed 10 bases from V and 3 bases from J; junction bases left unmatched: 13. The CDR3 runs to 15 residues. DNA of the CDR3: TGTGCCACCCAACCAGGGGGCGCAGGTGACACTGAAGCTTTCTTT. Protein sequence: CATQPGGAGDTEAFF.

This clonotype was seen many times. The chain couples TRBV7-9 to TRBJ2-7, with 9 bases matching TRBD2. The germline CDR1 and CDR2 sequences are SEHNR and FQNEAQ (reference sequence). Germline trimming cut 6 bases from V and 3 bases from J; bases unmatched to any gene: 6. The CDR3 has 14 amino acids. The CDR3 reads CASSGTSRYYEQYF. In DNA, the CDR3 is TGTGCCAGCAGTGGGACTAGCAGATACTACGAGCAGTACTTC. The whole variable domain, remainder taken from reference TRBV7-9 and TRBJ2-7, is DTGVSQNPRHKITKRGQNVTFRCDPISEHNRLYWYRQTLGQGPEFLTYFQNEAQLEKSRLLSDRFSAERPKGSFSTLEIQRTEQGDSAMYLCASSGTSRYYEQYFGPGTRLTVT.

This clonotype has ten or more counts. The chain links TRBV20-1 to TRBJ2-5, with D possibly TRBD2 on 6 matching bases. V lost 2 bases and J lost 1, with 14 bases in between. The CDR3 extends over 15 amino acids. The germline gives CDR1 DFQATT, CDR2 SNEGSKA (reference sequence). CDR3 protein: CSARPGTGPQETQYF. CDR3 bases: TGCAGTGCTAGACCGGGGACTGGGCCCCAAGAGACCCAGTACTTC.

The chain carries TRBV28 and TRBJ1-6; TRBD1 agrees at 7 bases. CDR1 is MDHEN, CDR2 SYDVKM, per germline. CDR3 size: 15 residues. Trimming took 3 bases from V and 5 from J; bases not matched to a gene: 4. The chain's CDR3 is CASSLGDRDNSPLHF. The CDR3 DNA follows: TGTGCCAGCAGTTTGGGGGACAGAGATAATTCACCCCTCCACTTT.

The chain links TRBV29-1 to TRBJ1-2; D remains ambiguous. The V gene's germline CDR1 is SQVTM and CDR2 ANQGSEA. V lost 8 bases and J lost 4, with 14 bases in between. CDR3 length: 12 residues. The CDR3 nucleotides read TGCAGCTACAGCCCTGGCGGCTATGGCTACACCTTC. Translation gives CSYSPGGYGYTF.

In its sample, this clonotype was seen many times. This chain connects TRBV9 to TRBJ2-7; no clear D gene. The CDR3 covers 14 residues. V shed 0 bases and J shed 2 bases, with 9 bases lying between them. Germline V gene sequence: CDR1 SGDLS, CDR2 YYNGEE. The CDR3 sequence: CASSVGGATYEQYF. DNA for the CDR3: TGTGCCAGCAGCGTAGGAGGCGCTACCTACGAGCAGTACTTC.

The V and J genes are TRBV7-8 and TRBJ2-1; D is ambiguous. Trimming cost V 5 bases and J 7 bases, with 6 bases left between them. The CDR3 is 11 amino acids. Germline CDR1 is SGHVS and CDR2 is FQNEAQ. Here the CDR3 DNA reads TGTGCCAGCAGCGGATTTAATGAGCAGTTCTTC. It translates to CASSGFNEQFF.

The chain recombines TRBV11-2 with TRBJ2-3; 7 bases fit TRBD1. J gave up 2 bases and V 5 bases, and 7 bases lay outside the gene matches. The CDR3 is made up of 15 amino acids. Germline V gene data show CDR1 as SGHAT and CDR2 as FQNNGV. The CDR3 DNA follows: TGTGCCAGCAGCCCCCGGGACAGATACACAGATACGCAGTATTTT. Its translation is CASSPRDRYTDTQYF. The entire variable domain, with the rest obtained from reference TRBV11-2 and TRBJ2-3, is as follows: EAGVAQSPRYKIIEKRQSVAFWCNPISGHATLYWYQQILGQGPKLLIQFQNNGVVDDSQLPKDRFSAERLKGVDSTLKIQPAKLEDSAVYLCASSPRDRYTDTQYFGPGTRLTVL.

This clonotype was counted at least ten times. CDR3 in amino acids: CASTGGRVNQPQHF. The DNA of the CDR3 is TGTGCCAGCACAGGGGGCCGAGTCAATCAGCCCCAGCATTTT. The V and J genes are TRBV2 and TRBJ1-5; TRBD1 aligns across 8 bases. This CDR3 region has 14 residues. J gave up 3 bases and V 7 bases, and 5 bases lay outside the gene matches. Germline V gives CDR1 SNHLY, CDR2 FYNNEI.

This chain links TRBV28 with TRBJ1-2, with D possibly matching TRBD1 (6 bases). Germline-derived CDR1 and CDR2 are MDHEN and SYDVKM. The CDR3 sequence is 12 residues long. Between the trimmed V and J ends, which lost 6 bases and 3 bases, there was a span of 8 bases. The CDR3 protein is CASRRTDYGYTF. The CDR3 DNA is TGTGCCAGCAGGCGGACAGACTATGGCTACACCTTC.

This clonotype was found many times. V and J are TRBV20-1 and TRBJ2-7, with 7 bases identical to TRBD2. With V trimmed by 3 bases and J by 0 bases, 2 bases remained unmatched. The CDR3 runs to 13 residues. The V gene's germline CDR1 is DFQATT and CDR2 SNEGSKA (reference sequence). This CDR3 reads CSASGGGSYEQYF. CDR3 DNA sequence: TGCAGTGCTAGTGGGGGGGGCTCCTACGAGCAGTACTTC.

This sequence joins TRBV5-1 and TRBJ2-7, with D unresolved. Germline V lookup: CDR1 SGHRS, CDR2 YFSETQ. CDR3 length: 13 amino acids. V was shortened by 0 bases and J by 2 bases, with 6 bases between the two germline ends. The chain's CDR3 is CASSLEATYEQYF. The DNA of the CDR3 is TGCGCCAGCAGCTTGGAGGCAACCTACGAGCAGTACTTC.

This clonotype has at least ten counts. The gene calls are TRBV29-1 and TRBJ2-5; D is unclear. The CDR3 runs 12 residues. Germline values: CDR1 SQVTM, CDR2 ANQGSEA. Trimming took 5 bases from V and 7 from J, leaving 14 bases between them. CDR3 sequence reads: CSVRIAPGTQYF. As DNA, the CDR3 is TGCAGCGTTAGGATCGCCCCGGGGACCCAGTACTTC.

The chain joins TRBV9 to TRBJ2-1; TRBD1 aligns across 7 bases. The V gene's germline CDR1 is SGDLS and CDR2 YYNGEE. The CDR3 extends over 17 amino acids. Unmatched junction bases numbered 15, after V lost 3 bases and J lost 6 bases. CDR3 loop: CASSARGDRESVNEQFF. CDR3 nucleotides: TGTGCCAGCAGCGCCCGCGGAGACAGGGAATCTGTCAATGAGCAGTTCTTC.

This clonotype is labeled medium-sized (0.01 to 0.1%). The CDR3 DNA sequence: TGTGCCAGCAGAGGGACTGTAACCTACGAGCAGTACTTC. Translating it yields CASRGTVTYEQYF. This chain connects TRBV28 to TRBJ2-7, with TRBD2 as a possible D gene (6 bases). Germline values: CDR1 MDHEN, CDR2 SYDVKM. There are 13 residues in the CDR3. The ends were cut back, 6 bases at V and 2 bases at J, with 11 bases in the middle. The whole variable domain, remainder taken from reference TRBV28 and TRBJ2-7, is DVKVTQSSRYLVKRTGEKVFLECVQDMDHENMFWYRQDPGLGLRLIYFSYDVKMKEKGDIPEGYSVSREKKERFSLILESASTNQTSMYLCASRGTVTYEQYFGPGTRLTVT.

This chain joins TRBV29-1 and TRBJ1-5; tentatively, D is TRBD1 (5 bases). The CDR3 contains 12 residues. From germline, CDR1 is SQVTM and CDR2 ANQGSEA. In nucleotides, the CDR3 is TGCGGGGGAGGGGATAGCAATCAGCCCCAGCATTTT. It encodes CGGGDSNQPQHF.

This clonotype was counted only a few times. The gene calls are TRBV20-1 and TRBJ1-4, with a tentative D call TRBD1 (6 bases). The CDR3 length is 14 residues. From germline, CDR1 is DFQATT and CDR2 SNEGSKA (reference sequence). Trimming took off 0 bases at V and 8 bases at J, with 13 bases between the two ends. Here the CDR3 DNA reads TGCAGTGCTAGAGATGGGGGGCGCAGAGAAAAACTGTTTTTT. This gives the protein CSARDGGRREKLFF.